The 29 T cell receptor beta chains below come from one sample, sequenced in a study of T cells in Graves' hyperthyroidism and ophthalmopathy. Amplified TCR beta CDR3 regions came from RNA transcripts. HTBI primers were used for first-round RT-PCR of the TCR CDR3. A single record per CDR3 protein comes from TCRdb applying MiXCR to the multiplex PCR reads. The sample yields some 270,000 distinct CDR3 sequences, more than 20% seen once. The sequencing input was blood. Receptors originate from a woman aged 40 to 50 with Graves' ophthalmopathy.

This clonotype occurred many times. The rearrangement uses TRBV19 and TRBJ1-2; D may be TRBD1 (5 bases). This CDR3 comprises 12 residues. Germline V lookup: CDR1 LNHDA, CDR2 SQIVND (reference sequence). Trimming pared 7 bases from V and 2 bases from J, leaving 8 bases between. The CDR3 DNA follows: TGTGCCAGTACTCAGGGCAACTATGGCTACACCTTC. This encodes CASTQGNYGYTF.

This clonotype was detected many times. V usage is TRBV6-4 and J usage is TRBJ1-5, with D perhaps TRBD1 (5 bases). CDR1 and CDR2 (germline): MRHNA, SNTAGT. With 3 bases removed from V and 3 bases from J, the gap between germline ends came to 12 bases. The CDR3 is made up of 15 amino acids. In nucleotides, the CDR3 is TGTGCCAGCAGTGAAGAAGGAGGGGTCAATCAGCCCCAGCATTTT. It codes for CASSEEGGVNQPQHF.

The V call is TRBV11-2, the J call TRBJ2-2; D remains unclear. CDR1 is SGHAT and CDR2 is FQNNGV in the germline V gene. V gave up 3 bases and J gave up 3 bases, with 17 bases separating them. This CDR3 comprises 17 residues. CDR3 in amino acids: CASSLERRPEDTGELFF. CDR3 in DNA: TGTGCCAGCAGCTTGGAAAGGCGACCCGAGGACACCGGGGAGCTGTTTTTT.

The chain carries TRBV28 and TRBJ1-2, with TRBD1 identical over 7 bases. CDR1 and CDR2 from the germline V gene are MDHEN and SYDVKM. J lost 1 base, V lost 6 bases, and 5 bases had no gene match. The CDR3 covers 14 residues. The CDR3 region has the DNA TGTGCCAGCAGGAGACAGGGCCATAACTATGGCTACACCTTC. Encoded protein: CASRRQGHNYGYTF.

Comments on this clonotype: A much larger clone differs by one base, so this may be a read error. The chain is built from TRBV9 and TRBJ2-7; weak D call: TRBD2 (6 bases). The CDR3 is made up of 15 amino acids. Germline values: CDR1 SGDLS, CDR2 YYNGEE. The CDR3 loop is CVSSLGSGLSYEQYF. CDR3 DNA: TGTGTCAGCAGCTTAGGCTCGGGACTTTCCTACGAGCAGTACTTC.

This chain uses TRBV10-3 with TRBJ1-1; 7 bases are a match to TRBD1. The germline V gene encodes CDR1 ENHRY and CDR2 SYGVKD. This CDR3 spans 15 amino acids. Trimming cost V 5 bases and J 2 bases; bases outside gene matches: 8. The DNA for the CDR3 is TGTGCCATCAGTACTCCGACAGGGAGAAACACTGAAGCTTTCTTT. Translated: CAISTPTGRNTEAFF.

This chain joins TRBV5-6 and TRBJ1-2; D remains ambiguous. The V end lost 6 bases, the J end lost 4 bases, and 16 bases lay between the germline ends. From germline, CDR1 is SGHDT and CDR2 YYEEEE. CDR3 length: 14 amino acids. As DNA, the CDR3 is TGTGCCAGCACCCTCCATATAAGGGCCTATGGCTACACCTTC. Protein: CASTLHIRAYGYTF. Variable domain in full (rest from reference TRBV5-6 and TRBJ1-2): DAGVTQSPTHLIKTRGQQVTLRCSPKSGHDTVSWYQQALGQGPQFIFQYYEEEERQRGNFPDRFSGHQFPNYSSELNVNALLLGDSALYLCASTLHIRAYGYTFGSGTRLTVV.

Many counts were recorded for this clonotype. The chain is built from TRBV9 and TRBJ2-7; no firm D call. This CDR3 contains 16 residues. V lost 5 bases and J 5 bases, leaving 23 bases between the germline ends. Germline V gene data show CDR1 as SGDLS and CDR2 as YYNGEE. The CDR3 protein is CASSDSKVGPPDEQYF. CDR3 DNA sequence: TGTGCCAGCAGTGACTCCAAAGTTGGCCCCCCTGACGAGCAGTACTTC.

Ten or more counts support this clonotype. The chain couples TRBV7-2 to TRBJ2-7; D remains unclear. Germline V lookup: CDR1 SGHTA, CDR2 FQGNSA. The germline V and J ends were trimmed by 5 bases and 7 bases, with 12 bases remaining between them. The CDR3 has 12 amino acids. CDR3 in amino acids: CASSHEFGEQYF. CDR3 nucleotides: TGTGCCAGCAGCCACGAGTTTGGGGAGCAGTACTTC.

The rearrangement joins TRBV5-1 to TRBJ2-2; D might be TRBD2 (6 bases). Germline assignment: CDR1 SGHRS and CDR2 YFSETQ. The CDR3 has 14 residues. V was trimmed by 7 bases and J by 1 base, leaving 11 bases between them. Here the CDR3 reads CASGNGGNTGELFF. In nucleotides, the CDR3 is TGCGCCAGCGGCAACGGGGGGAACACCGGGGAGCTGTTTTTT.

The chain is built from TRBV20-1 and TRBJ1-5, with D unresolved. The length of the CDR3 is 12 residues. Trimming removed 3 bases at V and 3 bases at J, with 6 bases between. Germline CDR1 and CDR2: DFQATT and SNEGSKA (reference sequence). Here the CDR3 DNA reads TGCAGTGCTAGTCGGGTCAATCAGCCCCAGCATTTT. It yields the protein CSASRVNQPQHF.

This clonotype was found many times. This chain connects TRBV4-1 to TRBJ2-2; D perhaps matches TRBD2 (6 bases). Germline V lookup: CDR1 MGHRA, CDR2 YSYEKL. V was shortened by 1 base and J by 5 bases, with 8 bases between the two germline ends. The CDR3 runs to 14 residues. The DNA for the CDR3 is TGCGCCAGCAGCCAAGTTCGGGAGACCGGGGAGCTGTTTTTT. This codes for CASSQVRETGELFF.

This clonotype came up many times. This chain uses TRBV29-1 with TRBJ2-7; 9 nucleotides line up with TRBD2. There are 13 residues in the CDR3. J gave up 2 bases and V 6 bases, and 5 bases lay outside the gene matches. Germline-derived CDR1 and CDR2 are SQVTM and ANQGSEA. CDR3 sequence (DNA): TGCAGCGTGAGAGAGCGGGAGGCCTACGAGCAGTACTTC. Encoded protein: CSVREREAYEQYF.

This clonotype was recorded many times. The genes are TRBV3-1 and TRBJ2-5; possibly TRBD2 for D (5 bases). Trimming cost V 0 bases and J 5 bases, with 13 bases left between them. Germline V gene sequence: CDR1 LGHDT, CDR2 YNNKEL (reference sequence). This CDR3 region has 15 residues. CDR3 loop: CASSQDLGVMETQYF. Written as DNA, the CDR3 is TGTGCCAGCAGCCAAGATCTCGGGGTGATGGAGACCCAGTACTTC.

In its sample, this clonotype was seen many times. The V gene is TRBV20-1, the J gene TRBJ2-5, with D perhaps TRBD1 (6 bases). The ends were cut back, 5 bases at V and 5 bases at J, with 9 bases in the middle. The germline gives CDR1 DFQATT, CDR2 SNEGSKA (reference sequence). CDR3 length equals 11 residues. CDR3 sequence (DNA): TGCAGTGCTTCCCAGGGGGAGACCCAGTACTTC. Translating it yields CSASQGETQYF.

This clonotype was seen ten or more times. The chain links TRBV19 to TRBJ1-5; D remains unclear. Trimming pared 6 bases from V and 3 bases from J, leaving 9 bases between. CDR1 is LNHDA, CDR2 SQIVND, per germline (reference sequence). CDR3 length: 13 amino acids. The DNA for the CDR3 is TGTGCCAGTAGAGCCGGGAACAATCAGCCCCAGCATTTT. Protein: CASRAGNNQPQHF.

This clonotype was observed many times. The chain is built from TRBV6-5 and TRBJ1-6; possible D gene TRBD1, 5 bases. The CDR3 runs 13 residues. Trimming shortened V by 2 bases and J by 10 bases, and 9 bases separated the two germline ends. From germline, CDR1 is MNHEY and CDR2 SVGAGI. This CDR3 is CASSYGGISPLHF. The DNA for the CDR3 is TGTGCCAGCAGTTACGGGGGAATCTCACCCCTCCACTTT.

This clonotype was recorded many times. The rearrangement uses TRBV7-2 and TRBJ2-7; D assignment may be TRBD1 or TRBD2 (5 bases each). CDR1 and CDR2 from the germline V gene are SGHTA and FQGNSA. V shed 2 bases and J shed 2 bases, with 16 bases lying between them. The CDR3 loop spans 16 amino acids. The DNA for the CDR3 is TGTGCCAGCAGCTTAAGCCCCAGGGAGTTGGCCTACGAGCAGTACTTC. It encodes CASSLSPRELAYEQYF.

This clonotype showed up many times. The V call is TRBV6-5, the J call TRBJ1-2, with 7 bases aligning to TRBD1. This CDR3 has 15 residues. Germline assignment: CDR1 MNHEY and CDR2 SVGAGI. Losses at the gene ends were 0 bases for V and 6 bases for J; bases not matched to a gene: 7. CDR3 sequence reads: CASSYSRQGGNGYTF. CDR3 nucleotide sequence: TGTGCCAGCAGTTACTCCCGACAGGGTGGGAATGGCTACACCTTC.

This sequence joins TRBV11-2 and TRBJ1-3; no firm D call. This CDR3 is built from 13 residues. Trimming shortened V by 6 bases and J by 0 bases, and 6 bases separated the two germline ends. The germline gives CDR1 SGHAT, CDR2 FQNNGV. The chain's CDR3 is CASRQISGNTIYF. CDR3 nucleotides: TGTGCCAGCAGGCAGATCTCTGGAAACACCATATATTTT. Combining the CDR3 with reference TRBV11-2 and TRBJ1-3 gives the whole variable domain EAGVAQSPRYKIIEKRQSVAFWCNPISGHATLYWYQQILGQGPKLLIQFQNNGVVDDSQLPKDRFSAERLKGVDSTLKIQPAKLEDSAVYLCASRQISGNTIYFGEGSWLTVV.

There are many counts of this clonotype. CDR3 DNA: TGTGCCAGCAGTCGACCCCCAGTCAGTGCGAACACCGGGGAGCTGTTTTTT. It specifies CASSRPPVSANTGELFF. V gene TRBV27 combines with J gene TRBJ2-2, with D hard to call. V was shortened by 5 bases and J by 0 bases, with 16 bases between the two germline ends. Germline-derived CDR1 and CDR2 are MNHEY and SMNVEV (reference sequence). The CDR3 is 17 amino acids.

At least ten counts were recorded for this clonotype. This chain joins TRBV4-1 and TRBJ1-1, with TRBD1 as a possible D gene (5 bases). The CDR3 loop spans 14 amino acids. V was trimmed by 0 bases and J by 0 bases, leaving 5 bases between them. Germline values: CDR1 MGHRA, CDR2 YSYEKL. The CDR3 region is CASSQDRVNTEAFF. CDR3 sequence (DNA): TGCGCCAGCAGCCAAGACAGGGTGAACACTGAAGCTTTCTTT.

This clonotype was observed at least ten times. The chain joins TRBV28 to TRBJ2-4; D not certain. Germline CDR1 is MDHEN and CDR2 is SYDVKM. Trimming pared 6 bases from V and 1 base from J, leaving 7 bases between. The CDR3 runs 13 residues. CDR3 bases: TGTGCCAGCAGAGTAGACGCCAAAAACATTCAGTACTTC. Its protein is CASRVDAKNIQYF.

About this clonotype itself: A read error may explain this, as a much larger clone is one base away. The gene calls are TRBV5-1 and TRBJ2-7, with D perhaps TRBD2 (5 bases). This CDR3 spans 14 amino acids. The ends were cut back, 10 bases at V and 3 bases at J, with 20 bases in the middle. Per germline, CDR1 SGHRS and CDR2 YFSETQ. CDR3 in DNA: TGCGCCCGCATTACCGGGATAAAAAGCTACGAGCAGTACTTC. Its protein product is CARITGIKSYEQYF.

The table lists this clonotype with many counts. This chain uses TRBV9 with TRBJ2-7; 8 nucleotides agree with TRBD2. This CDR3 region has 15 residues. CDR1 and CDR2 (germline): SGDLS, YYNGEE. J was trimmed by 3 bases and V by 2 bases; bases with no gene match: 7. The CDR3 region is CASSVGSGAIYEQYF. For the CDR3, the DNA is TGTGCCAGCAGCGTTGGTAGCGGGGCTATCTACGAGCAGTACTTC.

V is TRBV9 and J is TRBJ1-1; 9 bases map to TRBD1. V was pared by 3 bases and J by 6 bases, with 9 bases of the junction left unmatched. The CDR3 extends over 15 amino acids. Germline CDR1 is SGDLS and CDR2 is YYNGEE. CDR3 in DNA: TGTGCCAGCAGCGAGAGGGGGACAGGGATCGCTGAAGCTTTCTTT. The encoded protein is CASSERGTGIAEAFF.

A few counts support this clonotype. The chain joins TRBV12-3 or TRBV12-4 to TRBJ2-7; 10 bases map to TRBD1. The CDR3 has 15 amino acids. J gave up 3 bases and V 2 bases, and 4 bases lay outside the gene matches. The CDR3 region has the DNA TGTGCCAGCAGTTTACGGGACAGGGGTTACTACGAGCAGTACTTC. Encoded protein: CASSLRDRGYYEQYF.

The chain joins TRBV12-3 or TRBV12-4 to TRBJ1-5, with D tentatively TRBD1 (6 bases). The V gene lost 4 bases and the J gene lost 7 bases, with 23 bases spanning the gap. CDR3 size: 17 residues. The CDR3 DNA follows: TGTGCCAGCAGTTACCCGCCCCAGGGGCTCCCCGTGCAGCCCCAGCATTTT. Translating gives CASSYPPQGLPVQPQHF.

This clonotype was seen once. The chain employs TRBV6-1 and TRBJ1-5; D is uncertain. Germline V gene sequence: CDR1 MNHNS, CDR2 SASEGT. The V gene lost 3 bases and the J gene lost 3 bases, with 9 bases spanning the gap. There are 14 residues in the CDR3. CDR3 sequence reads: CASSDPGPNQPQHF. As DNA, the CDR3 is TGTGCCAGCAGTGACCCGGGTCCCAATCAGCCCCAGCATTTT.